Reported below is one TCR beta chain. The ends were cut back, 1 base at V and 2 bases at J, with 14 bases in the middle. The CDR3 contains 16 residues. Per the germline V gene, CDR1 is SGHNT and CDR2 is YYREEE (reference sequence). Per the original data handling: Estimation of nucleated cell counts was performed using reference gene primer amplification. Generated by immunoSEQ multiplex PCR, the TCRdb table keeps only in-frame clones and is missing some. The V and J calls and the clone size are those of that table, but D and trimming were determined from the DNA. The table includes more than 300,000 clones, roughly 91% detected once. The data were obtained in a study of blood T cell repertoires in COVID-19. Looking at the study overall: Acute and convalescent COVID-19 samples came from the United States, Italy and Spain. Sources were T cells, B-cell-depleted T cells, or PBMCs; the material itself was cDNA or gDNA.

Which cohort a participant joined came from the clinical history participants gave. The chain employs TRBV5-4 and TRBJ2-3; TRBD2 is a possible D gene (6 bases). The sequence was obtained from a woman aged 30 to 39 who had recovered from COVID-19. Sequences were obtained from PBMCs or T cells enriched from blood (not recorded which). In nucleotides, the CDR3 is TGTGCCAGCAGCTTGTCCCGGGAGACTAACACAGATACGCAGTATTTT. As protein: CASSLSRETNTDTQYF.